This TCR beta chain was retrieved from a study of T cells in Graves' hyperthyroidism and ophthalmopathy. RNA transcripts were the template for amplifying TCR beta CDR3 regions. Using the HTBI primer set, a first-round RT-PCR was run on the TCR CDR3. TCRdb analysed the multiplex PCR reads with MiXCR anew, one entry per CDR3 protein. The repertoire includes fewer than 300,000 distinct CDR3 sequences, roughly 15% of them detected once, and 30% sits in the top ten. Those patients with uncontrolled infection, other autoimmune disease, pregnancy or lactation were excluded. It was approximately 9.4 ml of fresh peripheral blood that supplied the PBMCs. Study observations and caveats: Most thyroid-expanded clonotypes above 0.001 were also found in blood. For ophthalmopathy, model prediction preceded onset by a median approximately 6 months.

The V and J ends lost 0 bases and 4 bases respectively, with 7 bases between them. Germline CDR1 is SGHTS and CDR2 is YDEGEE. CDR3 size: 13 residues. In this sample, this clonotype turned up a few times. Its antigen is not identified. Sequencing used blood. V usage is TRBV5-8 and J usage is TRBJ1-1; D remains ambiguous. The sequence came from a woman aged 50 to 65 with Graves' hyperthyroidism that later progressed to Graves' ophthalmopathy. The CDR3: CASSLEWGTEAFF. CDR3 bases: TGTGCCAGCAGCTTGGAATGGGGCACTGAAGCTTTCTTT.